This T cell receptor beta chain was captured in a study of blood T cell repertoires in COVID-19. Overall study context: Samples representing acute and convalescent COVID-19 were sourced from the United States, Italy and Spain. The cDNA or gDNA used as material had been derived from T cells, B-cell-depleted T cells, or PBMCs.

V dropped 6 bases and J dropped 0; count of bases not matched to a gene: 7. The CDR3 loop spans 15 amino acids. Germline loops: CDR1 SGHRS, CDR2 YFSETQ. TCRdb's table, derived via immunoSEQ multiplex PCR, lists solely in-frame clones and lacks some. Of approximately 180,000 clones listed, about 85% are singletons. The source material was peripheral blood. This TCR was sampled from a woman older than 75 with acute or convalescent COVID-19. The V call is TRBV5-1, the J call TRBJ1-1; 8 nucleotides align to TRBD1. The CDR3 DNA reads as TGCGCCAGCACTCCGCGACAGGGGATGAACACTGAAGCTTTCTTT. Translated: CASTPRQGMNTEAFF.